This TCR beta chain was retrieved from a study of shared clonotypes between healthy human individuals. As for the study in general: Plates per donor: three CD4 naive, three CD4 memory, two CD8 naive, one CD8 memory.

The ends were cut back, 6 bases at V and 2 bases at J, with 8 bases in the middle. The CDR3 is made up of 12 amino acids. CDR1 and CDR2 from the germline V gene are MDHEN and SYDVKM. About this clone: No antigen is known for it.

Findings and caveats of the study: Researchers found naive subsets generally carried larger estimated richness than memory subsets.

In the original analysis: Junction-only sequences without quality scores came from ImmunoSEQ, so filtering differed. Libraries were prepared by immunoSEQ multiplex PCR; TCRdb keeps only in-frame clonotypes and omits some of them. From that table come the V and J calls and clone size; the DNA was used to work out D and trimming. This table has 150,000 to 200,000 clones, around 63% appearing once. Sequencing was carried out using memory CD4+ T cells sorted from blood. Subset of the sample: CD45RA-negative fraction. The chain recombines TRBV28 with TRBJ2-7; perhaps TRBD1 as D (5 bases). The TCR comes from a man aged 25-45 years in good health. The CDR3 DNA sequence: TGTGCCAGCAGAAGGACACCCTACGAGCAGTACTTC. Translating it yields CASRRTPYEQYF.